The 18 T cell receptor beta chains below come from one sample, sequenced in a study of neurological immune-mediated disorders. TCRdb re-derived calls from the 5' RACE reads in MiXCR, one entry per CDR3 protein. The data show approximately 50,000 distinct CDR3 sequences, around 3.3% seen once. The sequenced sample was PBMCs. Receptors originate from a man between 35 and 55 years old with multiple sclerosis.

This clonotype has ten or more counts. The CDR3 DNA reads TGCGCCAGCAGCTTGGATTGGGGTGGCGGAGAGACCCAGTACTTC. Translating it yields CASSLDWGGGETQYF. The rearrangement uses TRBV5-1 and TRBJ2-5; no clear D gene. V lost 0 bases and J lost 4, with 13 bases in between. CDR3 length: 15 residues. The germline V gene encodes CDR1 SGHRS and CDR2 YFSETQ.

This clonotype was counted ten times or more. The V gene is TRBV20-1, the J gene TRBJ1-5; D ambiguous. CDR1 and CDR2 from the germline V gene are DFQATT and SNEGSKA (reference sequence). Trimming left V 3 bases short and J 4 bases short, with 10 bases between. CDR3 length: 13 residues. The CDR3 here is CSARKTMNQPQHF. In DNA, the CDR3 is TGCAGTGCTAGGAAGACAATGAATCAGCCCCAGCATTTT.

This clonotype was seen many times. Compared with germline, one end of the junction differs, possibly owing to a read error. The V and J genes are TRBV27 and TRBJ1-6; the D gene is possibly TRBD1 (5 bases). Germline CDR1 MNHEY, CDR2 SMNVEV (reference sequence). The CDR3 is made up of 15 amino acids. The CDR3 DNA follows: TGTGCCAGCAGTCCTCAGGGAAGGGTGATTTCACCCCTCAACTTT. The encoded protein is CASSPQGRVISPLNF.

At least ten counts were recorded for this clonotype. The chain joins TRBV6-6 to TRBJ2-7; 12 bases match TRBD2. This CDR3 spans 15 amino acids. V gave up 8 bases and J gave up 7 bases; unmatched junction bases: 12. Germline V CDR1 and CDR2: MNHNY, SVGAGI (reference sequence). The CDR3 is CASHQGLAGGQEQYF. CDR3 in DNA: TGTGCCAGCCATCAGGGGCTAGCGGGGGGGCAGGAGCAGTACTTC.

This clonotype was recorded many times. The chain couples TRBV9 to TRBJ1-2, with unresolved D. The CDR3 has 13 amino acids. Germline lookup yields CDR1 SGDLS and CDR2 YYNGEE. The V gene lost 3 bases and the J gene lost 8 bases, with 14 bases spanning the gap. The DNA of the CDR3 is TGTGCCAGCAGCGGTCACGGTTTTTTCGGCTACACCTTC. Protein sequence: CASSGHGFFGYTF.

Note on this clonotype: A read error is possible here, since a much larger clone lies one base away. V is TRBV6-2 or TRBV6-3 and J is TRBJ2-1; tentatively, D is TRBD1 or TRBD2 (5 bases each). Germline V gene lookup returns CDR1 MNHEY and CDR2 SVGEGT. V dropped 4 bases and J dropped 7 bases, with 17 bases sitting between them. The CDR3 runs 15 residues. CDR3 residues: CASSSAYTRGNEQFF. The DNA for the CDR3 is TGTGCCAGCAGTTCAGCCTACACGAGGGGTAATGAGCAGTTCTTC.

In its sample, this clonotype was seen many times. The chain uses TRBV2 and TRBJ2-5, with a tentative D call TRBD1 (5 bases). Trimming left V 7 bases short and J 4 bases short, with 13 bases between. The CDR3 has 13 amino acids. Germline values: CDR1 SNHLY, CDR2 FYNNEI. Here the CDR3 DNA reads TGTGCCAGCATTAGGGGTCGCGGAGAGACCCAGTACTTC. Residues: CASIRGRGETQYF.

This clonotype was counted at least ten times. In nucleotides, the CDR3 is TGCGCCAGCAGCTTGGCACTGGGACAGGGGGCGTGGGGCTACACCTTC. Protein: CASSLALGQGAWGYTF. V and J are TRBV5-1 and TRBJ1-2; 12 bases map to TRBD1. Germline V gene lookup returns CDR1 SGHRS and CDR2 YFSETQ. The V and J ends lost 0 bases and 8 bases, in that order; junction bases with no gene match: 8. CDR3 length equals 16 residues.

There are many counts of this clonotype. The rearrangement links TRBV2 to TRBJ1-1; 8 bases fit TRBD1. The V segment lost 6 bases and the J segment 3 bases; nucleotides outside the gene matches: 9. Germline CDR1 reads SNHLY; CDR2 reads FYNNEI. The CDR3 spans 15 residues. For the CDR3, the DNA is TGTGCCAGCAGACTCTTACAGGGGGAGGACACTGAAGCTTTCTTT. Translation: CASRLLQGEDTEAFF. The whole variable domain, filled in from reference TRBV2 and TRBJ1-1, reads EPEVTQTPSHQVTQMGQEVILRCVPISNHLYFYWYRQILGQKVEFLVSFYNNEISEKSEIFDDQFSVERPDGSNFTLKIRSTKLEDSAMYFCASRLLQGEDTEAFFGQGTRLTVV.

This clonotype was observed at least ten times. One end of the junction is discordant with germline, which a read error may explain. The chain is built from TRBV20-1 and TRBJ1-5, with 7 bases aligning to TRBD1. CDR3 size: 15 residues. Germline V lookup: CDR1 DFQATT, CDR2 SNEGSKA (reference sequence). CDR3: CSASSTGKSNQPQNF. The DNA for the CDR3 is TGCAGTGCTAGCTCGACAGGGAAGAGCAATCAGCCCCAGAATTTT.

Concerning this clonotype itself: Given a much more abundant clone one base away, this may be a read error. The genes are TRBV20-1 and TRBJ2-5; D is unclear. CDR1 and CDR2 (germline): DFQATT, SNEGSKA (reference sequence). The length of the CDR3 is 11 residues. Trimming removed 2 bases from V and 2 bases from J, with 3 bases in between. CDR3 in amino acids: CSARPQETQYF. In DNA, the CDR3 is TGCAGTGCTAGACCTCAAGAGACCCAGTACTTC.

At least ten counts were recorded for this clonotype. V usage is TRBV18 and J usage is TRBJ2-2; D possibly uses TRBD1 or TRBD2 (5 bases each). V was trimmed by 6 bases and J by 6 bases, leaving 17 bases between them. This CDR3 is built from 15 residues. Germline V gene sequence: CDR1 KGHSH, CDR2 LQKENI. CDR3 sequence (DNA): TGTGCCAGCTCCCCGGGGAGAAGGGGAGCCGGGGAGCTGTTTTTT. The encoded protein is CASSPGRRGAGELFF.

This clonotype was counted many times. The CDR3 nucleotides read TGTGCCAGCAGGATTGCAGGTTCCTACAATGAGCAGTTCTTC. It translates to CASRIAGSYNEQFF. The rearrangement uses TRBV12-3 or TRBV12-4 and TRBJ2-1; unclear D gene. Deletions cut 6 bases from V and 1 base from J, with 10 bases between. This CDR3 spans 14 amino acids.

This clonotype was picked up many times. The gene calls are TRBV3-1 and TRBJ2-3; the match to TRBD2 covers 7 bases. V gave up 1 base and J gave up 0 bases; unmatched junction bases: 4. The CDR3 sequence is 16 residues long. The germline gives CDR1 LGHDT, CDR2 YNNKEL (reference sequence). The CDR3 DNA reads as TGTGCCAGCAGCCAAGCCAGCGGGACTAGCACAGATACGCAGTATTTT. This sequence encodes CASSQASGTSTDTQYF.

In the case of this clonotype: A much larger clone sits a single nucleotide away, making a read error possible. The rearrangement joins TRBV7-6 to TRBJ1-4; weak D call: TRBD1 (5 bases). Germline-derived CDR1 and CDR2 are SGHVS and FNYEAQ. The V and J ends lost 4 bases and 4 bases respectively, with 10 bases between them. This CDR3 has 14 residues. The CDR3 here is CASSSGKSNEKLFF. CDR3 sequence (DNA): TGTGCCAGCAGCTCAGGGAAAAGTAATGAAAAACTGTTTTTT.

The sample holds many counts of this clonotype. V is TRBV20-1 and J is TRBJ1-5, with unresolved D. Germline assignment: CDR1 DFQATT and CDR2 SNEGSKA (reference sequence). CDR3 length: 14 amino acids. V lost 3 bases and J 6 bases, leaving 15 bases between the germline ends. CDR3 protein: CSARPYGEGQPQHF. The DNA for the CDR3 is TGCAGTGCTAGGCCCTACGGGGAGGGTCAGCCCCAGCATTTT.

This clonotype showed up many times. The chain carries TRBV5-4 and TRBJ2-6, with D hard to call. Germline CDR1 is SGHNT and CDR2 is YYREEE (reference sequence). The CDR3 totals 15 residues. The V and J ends lost 5 bases and 0 bases respectively, with 9 bases between them. This CDR3 is CASSDRHSGANVLTF. In nucleotides, the CDR3 is TGTGCCAGCAGTGACCGACACTCTGGGGCCAACGTCCTGACTTTC.

The chain links TRBV20-1 to TRBJ1-6; weak D call: TRBD1 (5 bases). V lost 6 bases and J lost 5, with 14 bases in between. The CDR3 sequence is 14 residues long. Germline CDR1 and CDR2: DFQATT and SNEGSKA (reference sequence). CDR3: CSANPGRDNSPLHF. CDR3 DNA: TGCAGTGCCAATCCGGGACGGGATAATTCACCCCTCCACTTT.